These 9 T cell receptor beta chains were all obtained from the same sample, sequenced in a study of T cell changes during pregnancy in multiple sclerosis. Using immunoSEQ multiplex PCR, the repertoire was profiled, and TCRdb retains in-frame clones only, with some absent. The profile covers roughly 40,000 clones, with 85% to 95% appearing a single time and around 0.41% taken by the ten largest. This sample comprised CD4+ T cells from peripheral blood mononuclear cells, obtained in the second trimester of pregnancy. The origin of the receptors is a female donor with multiple sclerosis, enrolled in a pregnancy study.

This chain connects TRBV11-1 to TRBJ1-1; weak D call: TRBD1 (5 bases). V lost 3 bases and J 4 bases, leaving 15 bases between the germline ends. Germline assignment: CDR1 SGHAT and CDR2 FQDESV (reference sequence). This CDR3 is built from 15 residues. In DNA form, the CDR3 reads TGTGCCAGCAGCTTTACGAAAGGGGTCGGCACTGAAGCTTTCTTT. Translating it yields CASSFTKGVGTEAFF.

The chain couples TRBV19 to TRBJ1-5; TRBD1 matches at 8 bases. The CDR3 has 15 residues. Germline V CDR1 and CDR2: LNHDA, SQIVND (reference sequence). J lost 1 base, V lost 5 bases, and 4 bases had no gene match. The CDR3 loop is CASSPGDRSNQPQHF. CDR3 nucleotide sequence: TGTGCCAGTAGTCCAGGGGACAGGAGCAATCAGCCCCAGCATTTT.

The CDR3 DNA reads as TGTGCCAGCAGTGTGGACAGGGGAAATGGAAACACCATATATTTT. Residues: CASSVDRGNGNTIYF. The chain is built from TRBV2 and TRBJ1-3; 9 bases fit TRBD1. Germline lookup yields CDR1 SNHLY and CDR2 FYNNEI. The CDR3 has 15 residues. Trimming removed 4 bases from V and 3 bases from J; junction bases left unmatched: 4.

The chain uses TRBV5-1 and TRBJ2-5; no clear D gene. This CDR3 contains 14 residues. The ends were cut back, 0 bases at V and 5 bases at J, with 11 bases in the middle. Germline CDR1 reads SGHRS; CDR2 reads YFSETQ. The CDR3 DNA reads TGCGCCAGCAGCTTGGGAAACCCCAGGGAGACCCAGTACTTC. Translated, it gives CASSLGNPRETQYF.

This CDR3 is CASSPDRVDRSPLHF. The CDR3 bases are TGCGCCAGCAGCCCTGACAGGGTAGATCGTTCACCCCTCCACTTT. V gene TRBV5-1 combines with J gene TRBJ1-6; 7 bases line up with TRBD1. There are 15 residues in the CDR3. Germline CDR1 is SGHRS and CDR2 is YFSETQ. V shed 4 bases, J shed 9 bases, and the junction held 10 bases outside the gene matches.

The chain carries TRBV30 and TRBJ2-1; D not resolved. Between the trimmed V and J ends, which lost 0 bases and 16 bases, there was a span of 13 bases. This CDR3 spans 11 amino acids. Germline V gene sequence: CDR1 GTSNPN, CDR2 SVGIG (reference sequence). The CDR3 loop is CAWSVPNRVFF. CDR3 coding DNA: TGTGCCTGGAGTGTTCCCAATCGGGTTTTCTTC.

The chain recombines TRBV7-2 with TRBJ1-1, with 8 bases that match TRBD1. The CDR3 has 13 amino acids. CDR1 and CDR2 from the germline V gene are SGHTA and FQGNSA. The V and J ends lost 1 base and 8 bases, in that order; junction bases with no gene match: 3. In DNA form, the CDR3 reads TGTGCCAGCAGCTTAGGACGGGACAGGGAAGCTTTCTTT. It encodes CASSLGRDREAFF.

In its sample, this clone was seen once. The chain uses TRBV5-1 and TRBJ1-1; TRBD1 matches 7 bases. Germline V gene sequence: CDR1 SGHRS, CDR2 YFSETQ. The ends lost 6 bases at V and 2 bases at J; junction bases unmatched: 13. The CDR3 contains 16 residues. The CDR3 region has the DNA TGCGCCAGCAACCTGGAAGGGGGCAGGAGAAACACTGAAGCTTTCTTT. Translation: CASNLEGGRRNTEAFF. Supplemented by reference TRBV5-1 and TRBJ1-1, the full variable domain reads KAGVTQTPRYLIKTRGQQVTLSCSPISGHRSVSWYQQTPGQGLQFLFEYFSETQRNKGNFPGRFSGRQFSNSRSEMNVSTLELGDSALYLCASNLEGGRRNTEAFFGQGTRLTVV.

This sequence joins TRBV28 and TRBJ2-7; possibly TRBD2 for D (7 bases). The CDR3 has 15 amino acids. The germline V gene has CDR1 MDHEN and CDR2 SYDVKM. V was shortened by 6 bases and J by 0 bases, with 15 bases between the two germline ends. The CDR3 is CASSLGGGGSYEQYF. DNA of the CDR3: TGTGCCAGCAGCTTAGGAGGGGGGGGCTCCTACGAGCAGTACTTC.